This passage covers 11 T cell receptor beta chains from one sample sequenced in a study of spatial heterogeneity in lung cancer. MiXCR, run by TCRdb on the 5' RACE reads, gives a single entry per CDR3 protein. This repertoire shows about 7,200 distinct CDR3 sequences, about 10% found once; its top ten account for 10% to 13%. Their antigens remain unidentified. Time point given: sample taken at primary tumor resection. Overall study results and limits: The number of expanded tumor alpha and beta chains correlated with mutation number.

The sample consisted of lung tumor tissue, taken at surgery. The receptors stem from a female donor with early-stage non-small cell lung cancer.

The chain has TRBV27 and TRBJ2-5, with 10 bases lining up with TRBD1. The CDR3 is made up of 15 amino acids. Germline lookup yields CDR1 MNHEY and CDR2 SMNVEV (reference sequence). The V and J ends lost 5 bases and 1 base, in that order; junction bases with no gene match: 4. This chain's CDR3 is CASSLRTGGQETQYF. CDR3 bases: TGTGCCAGCAGTCTACGGACAGGGGGCCAAGAGACCCAGTACTTC.

The chain couples TRBV5-1 to TRBJ2-5, with 11 bases lining up with TRBD2. This CDR3 has 15 amino acids. V shed 0 bases and J 2 bases; nucleotides not matched to a gene: 0. Germline values: CDR1 SGHRS, CDR2 YFSETQ. This CDR3 reads CASSLGLAGQETQYF. CDR3 sequence (DNA): TGCGCCAGCAGCTTGGGACTAGCGGGACAAGAGACCCAGTACTTC.

This chain links TRBV2 with TRBJ2-7; D unclear. The V gene's germline CDR1 is SNHLY and CDR2 FYNNEI. The V and J ends lost 6 bases and 7 bases respectively, with 7 bases between them. CDR3 length: 10 residues. The CDR3 nucleotides are TGTGCCAGCAGGCTGAGAGAGCAGTACTTC. This sequence encodes CASRLREQYF.

This clonotype showed up many times. This chain uses TRBV5-1 with TRBJ2-3; TRBD2 is a possible D gene (6 bases). The germline V gene encodes CDR1 SGHRS and CDR2 YFSETQ. The CDR3 has 14 residues. V dropped 3 bases and J dropped 5 bases, with 13 bases sitting between them. CDR3 amino acids: CASSSVEGLDTQYF. The DNA for the CDR3 is TGCGCCAGCAGCTCGGTGGAGGGCTTAGATACGCAGTATTTT.

This clonotype is large in the sample. The chain is built from TRBV20-1 and TRBJ2-3; possibly TRBD1 or TRBD2 for D (5 bases each). V lost 3 bases, J lost 0 bases, and 19 bases lay in between. The CDR3 runs 17 residues. Germline lookup yields CDR1 DFQATT and CDR2 SNEGSKA (reference sequence). CDR3 region: CSARGEVVGHSTDTQYF. The CDR3 DNA sequence: TGCAGTGCTAGGGGAGAAGTTGTTGGACATAGCACAGATACGCAGTATTTT.

This clonotype has only a few counts. Here the CDR3 reads CAWSVRTSHYGYTF. CDR3 coding DNA: TGTGCCTGGAGTGTACGAACGAGTCACTATGGCTACACCTTC. This chain links TRBV30 with TRBJ1-2; D is uncertain. This CDR3 has 14 residues. V lost 0 bases to trimming and J lost 3 bases, with 11 bases between them. CDR1 GTSNPN and CDR2 SVGIG come from the germline V gene (reference sequence).

This clonotype is medium-sized within its sample. The chain links TRBV4-1 to TRBJ2-1; TRBD1 might be the D (5 bases). Trimming shortened V by 7 bases and J by 6 bases, and 19 bases separated the two germline ends. Germline values: CDR1 MGHRA, CDR2 YSYEKL. The CDR3 is made up of 15 amino acids. In nucleotides, the CDR3 is TGCGCCAGCAAGCCACCGGGCAGGGTTGGCAATGAGCAGTTCTTC. Its protein is CASKPPGRVGNEQFF.

This clonotype has at least ten counts. The junction shows a germline mismatch at one end, possibly a read error. The rearrangement links TRBV7-7 to TRBJ1-5, with 8 nucleotides matching TRBD1. Germline loops: CDR1 SSHAT, CDR2 FNYEAQ (reference sequence). This CDR3 spans 17 amino acids. The CDR3 DNA is TGTGCTAGCAGCTTAGGAGACCGACAGGGGTTCAATCAGCCCCAGCATTTT. Its protein is CASSLGDRQGFNQPQHF.

This clonotype was seen more than once but under ten times. This chain connects TRBV10-3 to TRBJ1-5, with TRBD1 as a possible D gene (6 bases). This CDR3 is 14 amino acids long. Trimming removed 4 bases at V and 4 bases at J, with 11 bases between. Per the germline V gene, CDR1 is ENHRY and CDR2 is SYGVKD. CDR3 amino acids: CAISVRGDNQPQHF. The DNA of the CDR3 is TGTGCCATCAGTGTTAGGGGGGATAATCAGCCCCAGCATTTT.

By frequency in the sample, this clonotype is medium-sized. The genes are TRBV20-1 and TRBJ2-7; 10 bases align to TRBD2. CDR1 is DFQATT and CDR2 is SNEGSKA in the germline V gene (reference sequence). The length of the CDR3 is 15 residues. The V segment lost 4 bases and the J segment 2 bases; nucleotides outside the gene matches: 8. The CDR3 region has the DNA TGCAGTGCTATACCCGGGACTAGCGCTACCTACGAGCAGTACTTC. The encoded protein is CSAIPGTSATYEQYF.

The chain employs TRBV9 and TRBJ1-1; a possible D gene is TRBD1 (6 bases). CDR1 is SGDLS, CDR2 YYNGEE, per germline. There are 16 residues in the CDR3. The V end lost 3 bases, the J end lost 2 bases, and 17 bases lay between the germline ends. The chain's CDR3 is CASSARGSAANTEAFF. CDR3 coding DNA: TGTGCCAGCAGCGCCAGGGGCAGCGCGGCCAACACTGAAGCTTTCTTT.